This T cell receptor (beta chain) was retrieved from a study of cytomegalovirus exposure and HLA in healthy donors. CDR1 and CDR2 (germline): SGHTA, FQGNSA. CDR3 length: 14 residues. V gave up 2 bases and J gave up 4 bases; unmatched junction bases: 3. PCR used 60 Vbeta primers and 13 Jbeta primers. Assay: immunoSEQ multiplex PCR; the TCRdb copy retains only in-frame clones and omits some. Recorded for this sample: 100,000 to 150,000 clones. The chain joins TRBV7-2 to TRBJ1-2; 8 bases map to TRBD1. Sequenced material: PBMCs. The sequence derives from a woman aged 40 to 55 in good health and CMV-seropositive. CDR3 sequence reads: CASSLRDRTYGYTF. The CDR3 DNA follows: TGTGCCAGCAGCTTAAGGGACAGGACCTATGGCTACACCTTC.